The TCR beta chain described here comes from a study of blood T cell repertoires in COVID-19. Study as a whole: The United States, Italy and Spain were the sources of the acute and convalescent COVID-19 samples. The cDNA or gDNA used as material had been derived from T cells, B-cell-depleted T cells, or PBMCs.

Per germline, CDR1 KGHSH and CDR2 LQKENI. This CDR3 spans 14 amino acids. Trimming shortened V by 3 bases and J by 5 bases, and 8 bases separated the two germline ends. Under the authors' procedure: Amplification from reference gene primers served as the basis for estimated nucleated cell counts. TCRdb keeps only in-frame clones here, not all; method: immunoSEQ multiplex PCR. Clone size and the V and J calls come from that table; the DNA yielded D and trimming. The profile shows over 250,000 clones, 75% to 90% of them singletons. The gene calls are TRBV18 and TRBJ1-6; a weak D match, TRBD1 (5 bases). The sequence derives from a woman aged 55-70 years with acute or convalescent COVID-19. Sequencing input: peripheral blood. The CDR3 nucleotides are TGTGCCAGCTCACCGCGCAGGGATAATTCACCCCTCCACTTT. Residues: CASSPRRDNSPLHF.